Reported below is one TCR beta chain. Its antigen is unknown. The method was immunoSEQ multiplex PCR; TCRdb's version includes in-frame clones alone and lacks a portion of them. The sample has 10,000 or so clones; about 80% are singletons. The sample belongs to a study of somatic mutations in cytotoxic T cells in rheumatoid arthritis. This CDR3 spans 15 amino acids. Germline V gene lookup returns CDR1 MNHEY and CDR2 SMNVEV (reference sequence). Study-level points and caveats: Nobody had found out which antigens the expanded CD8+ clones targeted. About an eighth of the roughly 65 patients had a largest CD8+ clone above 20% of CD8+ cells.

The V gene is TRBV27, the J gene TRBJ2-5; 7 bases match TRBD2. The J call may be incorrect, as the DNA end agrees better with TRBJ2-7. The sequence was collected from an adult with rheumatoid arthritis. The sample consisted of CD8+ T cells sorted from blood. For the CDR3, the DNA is TGTGCCAGCAGTTTAGCGGGAGTGCTCACCTACGAGCAGTACTTC. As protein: CASSLAGVLTYEQYF.